This T cell receptor beta chain was captured in a study of identical twins. Study results and limitations: Insertion counts were lower in abundant cord blood beta clonotypes, a trend that memory repertoires did not show. Analyses of zero insertions could be partly confounded by invariant MAIT and iNKT cells.

Donors uniformly comprised healthy Caucasians. This clonotype showed up just a few times. What it binds is not known. Germline V gene sequence: CDR1 WSHSY, CDR2 SAAADI. The length of the CDR3 is 13 residues. Trimming stripped 10 bases from V and 7 bases from J, with 18 bases between. Each cDNA held unique molecular identifiers, and template switching gave it a universal primer site. TCRdb reprocessed the 5' RACE reads via MiXCR and lists one record per CDR3 protein. The data contain fewer than 250,000 distinct CDR3 sequences, approximately 9% of them singletons. The TCR was taken from a woman aged 18-29 years in good health. The chain joins TRBV10-2 to TRBJ2-3, with D perhaps assigned TRBD1 or TRBD2 (5 bases each). Sequenced sample: memory (CD45RO+) T cells sorted from blood. The chain's CDR3 is CAIRDGGSYTQYF. In DNA, the CDR3 is TGCGCCATTAGGGACGGAGGAAGTTATACGCAGTATTTT.